This paragraph covers one T cell receptor beta chain sequence. V was cut by 4 bases and J by 6 bases, with 10 bases left in between. CDR3 size: 13 residues. Germline V CDR1 and CDR2: SGHAT, FQNNGV. This specimen belongs to a study of control samples from healthy donors and cancer patients. Here immunoSEQ multiplex PCR was the method, and the copy in TCRdb shows in-frame clones only, minus some. The data hold just under 60,000 clones, with more than 85% observed a single time. The rearrangement uses TRBV11-2 and TRBJ2-1; possibly TRBD2 for D (5 bases). This receptor was identified in a man aged 40-55 years with colorectal cancer. Sequenced input: PBMCs. The DNA for the CDR3 is TGTGCCAGCAGCTCCCCGGAGGCCAATGAGCAGTTCTTC. Protein: CASSSPEANEQFF.